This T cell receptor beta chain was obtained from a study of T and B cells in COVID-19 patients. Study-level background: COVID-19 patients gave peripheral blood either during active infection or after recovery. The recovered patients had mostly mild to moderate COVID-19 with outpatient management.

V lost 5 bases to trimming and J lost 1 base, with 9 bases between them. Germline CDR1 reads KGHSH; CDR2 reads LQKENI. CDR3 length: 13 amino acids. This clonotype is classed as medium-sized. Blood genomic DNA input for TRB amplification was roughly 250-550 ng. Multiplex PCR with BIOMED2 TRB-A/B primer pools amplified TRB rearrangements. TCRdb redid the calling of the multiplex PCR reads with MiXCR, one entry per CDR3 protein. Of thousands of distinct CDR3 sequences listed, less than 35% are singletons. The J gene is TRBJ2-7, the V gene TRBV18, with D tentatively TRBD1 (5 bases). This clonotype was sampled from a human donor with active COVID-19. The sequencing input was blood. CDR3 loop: CASSETASYEQYF. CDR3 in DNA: TGTGCCAGCTCAGAGACAGCATCCTACGAGCAGTACTTC.